Following are 2 T cell receptor beta chains from one sample sequenced in a study of T cells after somatic rescue of genetic block. The protocol was immunoSEQ multiplex PCR, while the TCRdb copy is restricted to in-frame clones and leaves out a portion. The sample holds 85,000 to 90,000 clones, 75% to 90% seen once. Material: peripheral blood mononuclear cells (PBMCs). The receptors come from a woman aged 18-35 years.

The chain is built from TRBV19 and TRBJ2-2; 7 bases are a match to TRBD2. CDR1 and CDR2 from the germline V gene are LNHDA and SQIVND (reference sequence). V dropped 7 bases and J dropped 4; count of bases not matched to a gene: 6. The CDR3 extends over 14 amino acids. CDR3 residues: CASTAGVSTGELFF. The CDR3 coding sequence is TGTGCCAGTACGGCGGGGGTTAGCACCGGGGAGCTGTTTTTT.

This CDR3 reads CASSNSGRSYNEQFF. For the CDR3, the DNA is TGCGCCAGCAGCAACAGCGGGAGGTCCTACAATGAGCAGTTCTTC. This chain links TRBV10-2 with TRBJ2-1; TRBD2 matches 9 bases. Trimming cost V 6 bases and J 1 base; bases outside gene matches: 4. The CDR3 is made up of 15 amino acids. Per the germline V gene, CDR1 is WSHSY and CDR2 is SAAADI.